The sample holds one count of the clone carrying this TCR beta chain. This sample is drawn from a study of blood T cell repertoires in COVID-19. Across the study: PBMCs, B-cell-depleted T cells, or T cells were the source of the cDNA or gDNA that made up the material.

Data came from immunoSEQ multiplex PCR; TCRdb stores just in-frame clones and leaves some out. The repertoire holds hundreds of thousands of clones, with approximately 90% as singletons. The specimen was peripheral blood. The clonotype originates from a woman in her thirties who had recovered from COVID-19.

CDR3 nucleotides: TGTGCCAGCAGCATTCTCCAGGGTGAAGCTTTCTTT. It is translated as CASSILQGEAFF. The chain couples TRBV9 to TRBJ1-1, with D maybe TRBD1 (5 bases). V was cut by 4 bases and J by 7 bases, with 11 bases left in between. The CDR3 has 12 residues. Per germline, CDR1 SGDLS and CDR2 YYNGEE.